Described below is a single TCR beta chain sequence and its context. Template for every sorted-subset replicate PCR totaled approximately 0.2 ug DNA, 25,000 to 30,000 T cell genomes. Measured with immunoSEQ multiplex PCR; TCRdb has only the in-frame clones, and not every one. The table has 2 million to 2.5 million clones, approximately 94% seen once. The data belong to a study of shared clonotypes between healthy human individuals. As for the study in general: Three plates each covered CD4 naive and memory; CD8 naive two, CD8 memory one.

The CDR3 is 17 residues long. Germline-derived CDR1 and CDR2 are SGHRS and YFSETQ. Germline trimming cut 4 bases from V and 5 bases from J; bases unmatched to any gene: 7. Sequenced: naive CD4+ T cells sorted from blood. The subset: CD45RA+ positively selected. The chain has TRBV5-1 and TRBJ2-4; 15 bases align to TRBD2. The sequence was collected from a young man in good health. CDR3 sequence (DNA): TGCGCCAGCAGCGTCTCGGGACTAGCGGGAGGTGAAAACATTCAGTACTTC. Its translation is CASSVSGLAGGENIQYF.